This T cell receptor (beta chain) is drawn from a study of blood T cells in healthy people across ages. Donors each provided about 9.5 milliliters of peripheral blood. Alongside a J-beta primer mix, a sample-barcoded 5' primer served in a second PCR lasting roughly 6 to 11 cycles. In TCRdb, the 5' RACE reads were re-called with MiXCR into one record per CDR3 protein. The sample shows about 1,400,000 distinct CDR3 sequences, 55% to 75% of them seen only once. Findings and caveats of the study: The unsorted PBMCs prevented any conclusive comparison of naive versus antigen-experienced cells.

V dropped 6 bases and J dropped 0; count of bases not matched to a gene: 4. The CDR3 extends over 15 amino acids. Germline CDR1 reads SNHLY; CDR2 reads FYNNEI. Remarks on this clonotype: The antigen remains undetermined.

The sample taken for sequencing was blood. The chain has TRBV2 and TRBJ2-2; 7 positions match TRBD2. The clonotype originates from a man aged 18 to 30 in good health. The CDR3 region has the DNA TGTGCCAGCAGGTCGGGACTAACGAACACCGGGGAGCTGTTTTTT. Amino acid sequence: CASRSGLTNTGELFF.